This TCR beta chain originates from a study of CD8+CD57+ T cells in acquired aplastic anemia. Genomic DNA was employed as the template in profiling TCR beta VDJ and CDR3. TCRdb passed the reads through MiXCR, listing each CDR3 protein once. The sample records about 150,000 distinct CDR3 sequences, 52% being singletons. The V and J ends lost 6 bases and 14 bases, in that order; junction bases with no gene match: 9. Per the germline V gene, CDR1 is MNHNS and CDR2 is SASEGT. CDR3 length: 13 residues. All patients picked for sequencing had shown, by flow cytometry, an expansion of CD8+CD57+ cells. The chain has TRBV6-1 and TRBJ2-4; 11 bases line up with TRBD1. Sample: sorted CD4+, CD8+, or CD8+CD57+ T cells (not recorded which) from PBMCs. This clonotype was sampled from a human donor with aplastic anemia. In nucleotides, the CDR3 is TGTGCCAGCAGCCAGACCCGGACAGGGGGCGAGTACTTC. This sequence encodes CASSQTRTGGEYF.